The 15 T cell receptor beta chains below come from one sample, sequenced in a study of T cell changes during pregnancy in multiple sclerosis. The assay was immunoSEQ multiplex PCR, and TCRdb's table has in-frame clones only and misses some. Of 20,000 to 25,000 clones in the sample, around 85% were seen once. Here the sequenced sample was CD8+ T cells from peripheral blood mononuclear cells, taken before pregnancy. These receptor sequences come from a female donor with multiple sclerosis, enrolled in a pregnancy study.

The chain recombines TRBV4-1 with TRBJ2-3; the D gene is possibly TRBD2 (6 bases). This CDR3 is built from 15 residues. The V and J ends lost 1 base and 5 bases respectively, with 13 bases between them. The germline V gene has CDR1 MGHRA and CDR2 YSYEKL. CDR3 in DNA: TGCGCCAGCAGCCAAGCTACTAGCTCGGGAGATACGCAGTATTTT. This sequence encodes CASSQATSSGDTQYF.

The rearrangement links TRBV7-9 to TRBJ2-1; D is unresolved. V gave up 5 bases and J gave up 0 bases, with 8 bases separating them. This CDR3 spans 14 amino acids. Germline assignment: CDR1 SEHNR and CDR2 FQNEAQ (reference sequence). CDR3 sequence: CASSVTGSYNEQFF. The CDR3 DNA sequence: TGTGCCAGCAGCGTAACGGGCTCCTACAATGAGCAGTTCTTC.

The rearrangement uses TRBV18 and TRBJ2-7, with TRBD1 identical over 7 bases. CDR3 length equals 12 residues. CDR1 and CDR2 from the germline V gene are KGHSH and LQKENI. The V gene end was trimmed by 6 bases and the J gene end by 5 bases; junction bases not matched to a gene: 4. The CDR3 bases are TGTGCCAGCTCCCCCGGGACAGACGAGCAGTACTTC. This sequence encodes CASSPGTDEQYF.

CDR3 loop: CAWTPRVYNEQFF. The CDR3 nucleotides read TGTGCCTGGACCCCGCGGGTCTACAATGAGCAGTTCTTC. This chain connects TRBV30 to TRBJ2-1, with D perhaps TRBD2 (5 bases). CDR3 length: 13 residues. The germline V and J ends were trimmed by 4 bases and 3 bases, with 10 bases remaining between them. The germline CDR1 and CDR2 sequences are GTSNPN and SVGIG (reference sequence).

The chain carries TRBV7-9 and TRBJ1-4, with D possibly being TRBD1 (6 bases). The V gene lost 5 bases and the J gene lost 0 bases, with 19 bases spanning the gap. Per the germline V gene, CDR1 is SEHNR and CDR2 is FQNEAQ (reference sequence). The CDR3 is made up of 18 amino acids. The CDR3 DNA sequence: TGTGCCAGCAGCAGTTTGGCTGGGACAAAAGCAACTAATGAAAAACTGTTTTTT. This encodes CASSSLAGTKATNEKLFF.

The rearrangement joins TRBV7-9 to TRBJ1-5; D may be TRBD1 (6 bases). V gave up 3 bases and J gave up 9 bases, with 15 bases separating them. CDR1 and CDR2 (germline): SEHNR, FQNEAQ (reference sequence). The CDR3 loop spans 14 amino acids. CDR3 sequence (DNA): TGTGCCAGCAGCTTGGACAGCGGAGTGAGGCCCCAGCATTTT. Translated: CASSLDSGVRPQHF.

This chain connects TRBV5-1 to TRBJ2-1; D might be TRBD1 (6 bases). Germline assignment: CDR1 SGHRS and CDR2 YFSETQ. V lost 4 bases and J lost 7, with 18 bases in between. The CDR3 spans 15 residues. CDR3 DNA: TGCGCCAGCAGCCCCGTTTCGGGACAATGGAATGAGCAGTTCTTC. This sequence encodes CASSPVSGQWNEQFF.

V usage is TRBV5-1 and J usage is TRBJ2-1; 8 bases agree with TRBD2. The V segment lost 7 bases and the J segment 8 bases; nucleotides outside the gene matches: 14. Germline V gene lookup returns CDR1 SGHRS and CDR2 YFSETQ. The CDR3 consists of 15 residues. This CDR3 is CASFVGSGRFDEQFF. The DNA for the CDR3 is TGCGCCAGCTTCGTGGGCAGCGGGAGATTCGATGAGCAGTTCTTC.

The V gene is TRBV15, the J gene TRBJ2-7; D is uncertain. The V gene's germline CDR1 is LNHNV and CDR2 YYDKDF (reference sequence). The CDR3 contains 13 residues. V lost 5 bases, J lost 2 bases, and 10 bases lay in between. CDR3 region: CATSQALTYEQYF. The DNA of the CDR3 is TGTGCCACCAGCCAAGCCCTCACCTACGAGCAGTACTTC.

The sample holds a few counts of this clone. The V gene is TRBV4-1, the J gene TRBJ2-6, with 11 bases identical to TRBD2. After removal of 8 bases from V and 2 bases from J, the junction contained 8 bases not matched to a gene. This CDR3 is 17 amino acids long. Per the germline V gene, CDR1 is MGHRA and CDR2 is YSYEKL. The CDR3 DNA sequence: TGCGCCAGCTCGTCACTAGCGGGAGTCACTGGGGCCAACGTCCTGACTTTC. The encoded protein is CASSSLAGVTGANVLTF.

The chain uses TRBV29-1 and TRBJ2-7, with 9 nucleotides matching TRBD2. The germline V gene has CDR1 SQVTM and CDR2 ANQGSEA. This CDR3 has 13 amino acids. V was clipped by 0 bases and J by 6 bases; unmatched bases: 3. The CDR3 DNA reads TGCAGCGTTGAAGATGGGACTAGCTTCGAGCAGTACTTC. Its protein is CSVEDGTSFEQYF.

By sample fraction, this clone is medium-sized. J is TRBJ2-7 and V is TRBV5-4; 8 bases align to TRBD1. CDR3 length equals 13 residues. V dropped 4 bases and J dropped 6; count of bases not matched to a gene: 6. Germline V gene data show CDR1 as SGHNT and CDR2 as YYREEE (reference sequence). The CDR3: CASSARTGTEQYF. The CDR3 DNA reads TGTGCCAGCAGCGCAAGGACAGGGACCGAGCAGTACTTC.

This chain uses TRBV2 with TRBJ2-7; D unresolved. The CDR3 runs 12 residues. The germline V and J ends were trimmed by 8 bases and 0 bases, with 8 bases remaining between them. Germline V gene lookup returns CDR1 SNHLY and CDR2 FYNNEI. CDR3 DNA sequence: TGTGCCAGCGATATGAGCTCCTACGAGCAGTACTTC. Translation gives CASDMSSYEQYF.

This chain connects TRBV5-1 to TRBJ1-5, with D unclear. The CDR3 spans 13 residues. V was shortened by 6 bases and J by 3 bases, with 10 bases between the two germline ends. Germline-derived CDR1 and CDR2 are SGHRS and YFSETQ. CDR3 sequence reads: CASTPGFNQPQHF. DNA of the CDR3: TGCGCCAGCACGCCGGGGTTCAATCAGCCCCAGCATTTT.

The J gene is TRBJ2-5, the V gene TRBV5-6, with 8 bases lining up with TRBD2. CDR1 and CDR2 (germline): SGHDT, YYEEEE. The V gene end was trimmed by 3 bases and the J gene end by 4 bases; junction bases not matched to a gene: 11. The CDR3 runs 16 residues. In DNA, the CDR3 is TGTGCCAGCAGCTCGGACGGAGCGGGGGCTCCAGAGACCCAGTACTTC. Translation: CASSSDGAGAPETQYF. Full variable domain (outside the CDR3, taken from reference TRBV5-6 and TRBJ2-5): DAGVTQSPTHLIKTRGQQVTLRCSPKSGHDTVSWYQQALGQGPQFIFQYYEEEERQRGNFPDRFSGHQFPNYSSELNVNALLLGDSALYLCASSSDGAGAPETQYFGPGTRLLVL.